Included here is one T cell receptor (beta chain) sequence, with context. What it binds is unknown. The sample comes from a study of cytomegalovirus exposure and HLA in healthy donors. Study-level points and caveats: For cytomegalovirus status, the classifier reportedly gave diagnoses with high specificity and sensitivity. Across all donors, roughly uniform sequencing depth was an assumption of the presence/absence analyses. Altogether, about 160 TCR beta chains were recorded as cytomegalovirus-associated.

J was trimmed by 4 bases and V by 2 bases; bases with no gene match: 3. CDR1 and CDR2 (germline): MDHEN, SYDVKM. This CDR3 region has 14 residues. Use of 60 Vbeta and 13 Jbeta primers characterized the PCR. Using immunoSEQ multiplex PCR, the repertoire was profiled, and TCRdb retains in-frame clones only, with some absent. The record lists around 140,000 clones, of which the ten most abundant hold less than 2%. The receptor was isolated from a woman between 35 and 50 years old in good health and CMV-seronegative. The J gene is TRBJ1-2, the V gene TRBV28; TRBD1 agrees at 8 bases. The sequencing sample was made of PBMCs. As DNA, the CDR3 is TGTGCCAGCAGTTTACAAGGACAGGGCTATGGCTACACCTTC. Protein: CASSLQGQGYGYTF.